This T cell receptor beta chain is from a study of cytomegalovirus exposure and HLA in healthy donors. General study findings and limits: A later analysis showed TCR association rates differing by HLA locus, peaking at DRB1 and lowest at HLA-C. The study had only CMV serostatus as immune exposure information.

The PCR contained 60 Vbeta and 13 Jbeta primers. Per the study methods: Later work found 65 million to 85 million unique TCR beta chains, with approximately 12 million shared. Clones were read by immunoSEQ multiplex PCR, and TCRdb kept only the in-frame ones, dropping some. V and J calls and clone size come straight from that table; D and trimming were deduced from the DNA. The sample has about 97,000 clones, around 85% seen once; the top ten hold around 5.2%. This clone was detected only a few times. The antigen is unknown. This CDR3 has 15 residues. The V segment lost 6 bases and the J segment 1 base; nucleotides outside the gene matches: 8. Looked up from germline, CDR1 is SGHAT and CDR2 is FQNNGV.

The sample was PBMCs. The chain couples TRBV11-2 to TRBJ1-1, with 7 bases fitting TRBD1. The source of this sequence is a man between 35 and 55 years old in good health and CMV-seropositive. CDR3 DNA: TGTGCCAGCAGTTTTTCGGGACAGTCGAACACTGAAGCTTTCTTT. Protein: CASSFSGQSNTEAFF.